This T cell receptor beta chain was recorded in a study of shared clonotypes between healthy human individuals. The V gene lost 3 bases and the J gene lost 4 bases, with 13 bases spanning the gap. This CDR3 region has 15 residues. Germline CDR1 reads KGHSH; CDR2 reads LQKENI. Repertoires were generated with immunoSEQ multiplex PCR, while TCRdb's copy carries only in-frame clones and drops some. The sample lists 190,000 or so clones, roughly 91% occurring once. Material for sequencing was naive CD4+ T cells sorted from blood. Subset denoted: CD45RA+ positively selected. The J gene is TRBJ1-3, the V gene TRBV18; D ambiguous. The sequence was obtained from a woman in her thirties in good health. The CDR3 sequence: CASSPGGQYGNTIYF. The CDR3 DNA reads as TGTGCCAGCTCACCCGGCGGCCAGTACGGAAACACCATATATTTT.